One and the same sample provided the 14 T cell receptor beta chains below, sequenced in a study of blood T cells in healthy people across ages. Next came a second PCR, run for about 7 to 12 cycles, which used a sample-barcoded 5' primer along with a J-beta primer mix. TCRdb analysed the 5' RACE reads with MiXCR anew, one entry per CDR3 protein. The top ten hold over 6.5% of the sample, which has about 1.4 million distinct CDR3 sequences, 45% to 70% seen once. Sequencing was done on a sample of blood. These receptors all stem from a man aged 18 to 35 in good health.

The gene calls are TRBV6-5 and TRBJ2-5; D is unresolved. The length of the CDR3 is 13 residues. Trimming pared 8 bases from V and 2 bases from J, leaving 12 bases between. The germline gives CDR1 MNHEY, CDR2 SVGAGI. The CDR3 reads CASSVRVQETQYF. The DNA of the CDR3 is TGTGCCAGCTCCGTACGAGTACAAGAGACCCAGTACTTC.

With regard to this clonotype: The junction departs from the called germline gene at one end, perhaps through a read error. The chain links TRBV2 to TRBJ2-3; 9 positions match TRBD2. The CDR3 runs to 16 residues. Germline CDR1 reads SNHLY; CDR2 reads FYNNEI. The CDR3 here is CASSEALAGPTDMQYF. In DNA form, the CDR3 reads TGTGCCAGCAGTGAAGCCCTAGCGGGGCCAACAGATATGCAGTATTTT.

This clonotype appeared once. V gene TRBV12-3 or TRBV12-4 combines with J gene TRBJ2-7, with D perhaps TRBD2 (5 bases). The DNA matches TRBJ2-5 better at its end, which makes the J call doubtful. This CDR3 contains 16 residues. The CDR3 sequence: CASSLVLAHYRETQYF. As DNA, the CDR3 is TGTGCCAGCAGTTTAGTCCTAGCCCACTACCGGGAGACCCAGTACTTC.

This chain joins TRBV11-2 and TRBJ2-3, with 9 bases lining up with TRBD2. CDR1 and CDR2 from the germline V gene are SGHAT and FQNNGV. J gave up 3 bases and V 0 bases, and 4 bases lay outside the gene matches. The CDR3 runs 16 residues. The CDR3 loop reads CASSLDSGSETDTQYF. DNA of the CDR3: TGTGCCAGCAGCTTAGATAGCGGGAGTGAGACAGATACGCAGTATTTT.

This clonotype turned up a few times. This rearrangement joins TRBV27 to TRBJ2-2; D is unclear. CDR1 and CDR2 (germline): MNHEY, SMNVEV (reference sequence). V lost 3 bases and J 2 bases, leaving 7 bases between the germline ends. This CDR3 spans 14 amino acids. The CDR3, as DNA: TGTGCCAGCAGTTTGGGGTTCAACACCGGGGAGCTGTTTTTT. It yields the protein CASSLGFNTGELFF.

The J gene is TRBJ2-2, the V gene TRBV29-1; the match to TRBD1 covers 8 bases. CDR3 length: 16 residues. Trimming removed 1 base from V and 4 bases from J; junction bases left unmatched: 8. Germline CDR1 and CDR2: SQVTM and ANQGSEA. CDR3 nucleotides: TGCAGCGTTGAAGTGGGCAGGGGGCGAGTCACCGGGGAGCTGTTTTTT. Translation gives CSVEVGRGRVTGELFF.

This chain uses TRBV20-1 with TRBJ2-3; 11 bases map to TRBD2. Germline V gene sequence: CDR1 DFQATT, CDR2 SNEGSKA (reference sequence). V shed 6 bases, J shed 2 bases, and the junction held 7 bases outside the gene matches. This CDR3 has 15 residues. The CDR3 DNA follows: TGCAGTGCAATACTAGCGGGAGTCCCCACAGATACGCAGTATTTT. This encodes CSAILAGVPTDTQYF.

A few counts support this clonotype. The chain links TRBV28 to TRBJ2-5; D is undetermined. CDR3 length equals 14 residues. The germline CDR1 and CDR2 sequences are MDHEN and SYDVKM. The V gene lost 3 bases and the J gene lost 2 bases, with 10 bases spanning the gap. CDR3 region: CASSFSIGQETQYF. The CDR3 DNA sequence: TGTGCCAGCAGTTTCAGTATCGGTCAAGAGACCCAGTACTTC.

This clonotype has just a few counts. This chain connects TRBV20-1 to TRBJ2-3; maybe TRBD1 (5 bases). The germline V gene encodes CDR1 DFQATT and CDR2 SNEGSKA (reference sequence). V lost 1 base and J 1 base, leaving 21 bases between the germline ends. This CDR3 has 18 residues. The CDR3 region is CSARAYRTLVKGTDTQYF. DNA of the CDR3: TGCAGTGCTAGAGCTTACAGGACCCTGGTTAAAGGCACAGATACGCAGTATTTT.

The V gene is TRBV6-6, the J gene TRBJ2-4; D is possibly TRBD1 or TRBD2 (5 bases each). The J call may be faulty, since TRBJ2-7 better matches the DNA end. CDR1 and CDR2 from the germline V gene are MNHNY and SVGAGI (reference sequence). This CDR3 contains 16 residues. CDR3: CASSYGGTGVRYEQYF. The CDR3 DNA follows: TGTGCCAGCAGTTATGGGGGTACCGGAGTACGCTACGAGCAGTACTTC.

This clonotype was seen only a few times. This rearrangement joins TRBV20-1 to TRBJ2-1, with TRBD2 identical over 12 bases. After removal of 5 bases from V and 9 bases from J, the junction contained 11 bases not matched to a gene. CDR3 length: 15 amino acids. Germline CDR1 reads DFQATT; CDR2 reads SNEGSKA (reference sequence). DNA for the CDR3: TGCAGTGCTCGGGCTAGCGGGAGGGCCCGAGGTGAGCAGTTCTTC. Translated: CSARASGRARGEQFF.

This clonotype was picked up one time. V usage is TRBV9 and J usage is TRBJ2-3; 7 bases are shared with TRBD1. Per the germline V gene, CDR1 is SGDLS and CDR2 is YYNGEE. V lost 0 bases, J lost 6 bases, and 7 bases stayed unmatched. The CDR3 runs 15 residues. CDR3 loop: CASSVVRGNVDTQYF. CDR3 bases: TGTGCCAGCAGCGTAGTCAGGGGGAATGTCGATACGCAGTATTTT.

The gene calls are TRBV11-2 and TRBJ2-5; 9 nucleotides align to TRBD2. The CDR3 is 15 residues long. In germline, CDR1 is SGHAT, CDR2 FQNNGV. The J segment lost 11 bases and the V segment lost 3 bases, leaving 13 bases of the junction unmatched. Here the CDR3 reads CASSFRTSVRNEQYF. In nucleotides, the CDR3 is TGTGCCAGCAGCTTTAGGACTAGCGTGAGAAATGAGCAGTACTTC.

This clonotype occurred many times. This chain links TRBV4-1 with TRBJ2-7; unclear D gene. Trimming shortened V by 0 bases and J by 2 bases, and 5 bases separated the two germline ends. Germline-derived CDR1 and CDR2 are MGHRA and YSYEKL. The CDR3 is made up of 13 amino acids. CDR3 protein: CASSQDTAYEQYF. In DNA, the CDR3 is TGCGCCAGCAGCCAAGATACGGCCTACGAGCAGTACTTC.